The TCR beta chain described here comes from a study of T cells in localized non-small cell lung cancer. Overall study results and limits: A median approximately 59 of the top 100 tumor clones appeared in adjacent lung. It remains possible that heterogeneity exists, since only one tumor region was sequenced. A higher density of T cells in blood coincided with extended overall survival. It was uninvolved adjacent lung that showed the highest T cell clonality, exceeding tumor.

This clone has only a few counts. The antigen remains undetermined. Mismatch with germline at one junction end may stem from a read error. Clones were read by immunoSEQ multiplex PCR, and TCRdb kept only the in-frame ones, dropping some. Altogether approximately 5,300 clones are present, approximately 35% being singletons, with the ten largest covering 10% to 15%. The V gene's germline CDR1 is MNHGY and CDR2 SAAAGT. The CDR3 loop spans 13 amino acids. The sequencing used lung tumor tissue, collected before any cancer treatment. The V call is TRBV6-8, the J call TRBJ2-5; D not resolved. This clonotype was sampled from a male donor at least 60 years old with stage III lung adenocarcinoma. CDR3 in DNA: TGTGCCATCAGTGGCCGTCCCGAAGAGACCCAGTACTTC. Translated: CAISGRPEETQYF.